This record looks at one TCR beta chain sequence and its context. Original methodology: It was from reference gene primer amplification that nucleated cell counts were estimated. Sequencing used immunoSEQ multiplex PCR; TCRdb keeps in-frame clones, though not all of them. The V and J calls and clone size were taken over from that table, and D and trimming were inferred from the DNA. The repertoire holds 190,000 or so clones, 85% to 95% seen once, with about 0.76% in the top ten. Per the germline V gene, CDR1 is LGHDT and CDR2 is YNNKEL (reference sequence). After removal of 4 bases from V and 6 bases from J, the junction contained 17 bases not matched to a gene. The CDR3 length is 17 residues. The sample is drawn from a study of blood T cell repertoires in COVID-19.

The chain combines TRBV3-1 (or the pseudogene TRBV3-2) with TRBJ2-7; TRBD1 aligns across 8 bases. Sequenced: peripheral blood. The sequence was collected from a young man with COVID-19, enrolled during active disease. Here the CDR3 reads CASSPSYQTGATGEQYF. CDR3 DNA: TGTGCCAGCAGCCCGAGCTACCAGACAGGGGCCACTGGCGAGCAGTACTTC.